A single sample gave rise to the 21 T cell receptor beta chains below, sequenced in a study of somatic mutations in cytotoxic T cells in rheumatoid arthritis. Repertoires were generated with immunoSEQ multiplex PCR, while TCRdb's copy carries only in-frame clones and drops some. The sample shows under 15,000 clones, approximately 80% of them seen only once. The source material was CD8+ T cells sorted from blood. The receptors come from a man between 45 and 60 years old in good health.

This chain links TRBV11-1 with TRBJ2-1, with D uncertain. CDR3 size: 17 residues. The germline CDR1 and CDR2 sequences are SGHAT and FQDESV (reference sequence). Trimming cost V 2 bases and J 1 base, with 15 bases left between them. The CDR3: CASSLNPATASYNEQFF. The CDR3 DNA reads TGTGCCAGCAGCTTAAATCCCGCGACGGCGTCCTACAATGAGCAGTTCTTC.

This rearrangement joins TRBV10-1 to TRBJ2-4; 9 bases line up with TRBD2. With 0 bases clipped from V and 7 bases from J, the junction kept 10 bases outside the gene matches. CDR1 is WNHNN, CDR2 SYGVQD, per germline (reference sequence). CDR3 length: 17 amino acids. The CDR3 nucleotides are TGCGCCAGCAGTGAGTCGAATGCGGGAGGGGTTGGGAACATTCAGTACTTC. Its protein product is CASSESNAGGVGNIQYF.

This rearrangement joins TRBV15 to TRBJ2-2; possibly TRBD1 for D (5 bases). The CDR3 contains 17 residues. Germline V gives CDR1 LNHNV, CDR2 YYDKDF (reference sequence). V was shortened by 0 bases and J by 2 bases, with 13 bases between the two germline ends. The CDR3 DNA follows: TGTGCCACCAGCAGAGATCCATCGACAGTCAACACCGGGGAGCTGTTTTTT. It specifies CATSRDPSTVNTGELFF.

This clone has just a few counts. This chain joins TRBV30 and TRBJ2-1; unclear D gene. This CDR3 spans 12 amino acids. Germline V gene sequence: CDR1 GTSNPN, CDR2 SVGIG (reference sequence). Trimming took off 7 bases at V and 3 bases at J, with 10 bases between the two ends. The CDR3, as DNA: TGTGCCTCGGCCCAGGACTACAATGAGCAGTTCTTC. It specifies CASAQDYNEQFF.

This rearrangement joins TRBV6-5 to TRBJ1-2; the D gene is possibly TRBD1 (6 bases). This CDR3 region has 13 residues. Germline V gene lookup returns CDR1 MNHEY and CDR2 SVGAGI. Deletions cut 6 bases from V and 6 bases from J, with 14 bases between. The CDR3 region has the DNA TGTGCCAGCAGAACCGGGACAAGAGATGGCTACACCTTC. This codes for CASRTGTRDGYTF.

The V call is TRBV4-1, the J call TRBJ1-1; D is perhaps TRBD1 (6 bases). Per the germline V gene, CDR1 is MGHRA and CDR2 is YSYEKL. The CDR3 length is 15 residues. Trimming removed 2 bases at V and 3 bases at J, with 13 bases between. The CDR3 sequence is CASSQLYRDDTEAFF. The CDR3 bases are TGCGCCAGCAGCCAACTATACAGGGACGACACTGAAGCTTTCTTT.

This chain uses TRBV6-6 with TRBJ2-1; D may be TRBD1 (5 bases). Deletions cut 4 bases from V and 7 bases from J, with 8 bases between. Per germline, CDR1 MNHNY and CDR2 SVGAGI (reference sequence). There are 12 residues in the CDR3. CDR3 nucleotides: TGTGCCAGCAGTTCCTCAGGGAATGAGCAGTTCTTC. Translating it yields CASSSSGNEQFF.

The chain uses TRBV4-1 and TRBJ2-6; D not resolved. The CDR3 totals 16 residues. CDR1 and CDR2 (germline): MGHRA, YSYEKL. Trimming removed 1 base at V and 2 bases at J, with 9 bases between. DNA for the CDR3: TGCGCCAGCAGCCAAGCCTGGGGTGCTGGGGCCAACGTCCTGACTTTC. Translated: CASSQAWGAGANVLTF.

This clone was picked up a small number of times. The CDR3 here is CASKVRDINQPQHF. In nucleotides, the CDR3 is TGTGCCAGCAAAGTCAGGGACATCAATCAGCCCCAGCATTTT. V gene TRBV2 combines with J gene TRBJ1-5, with a weak D call TRBD1 (6 bases). Trimming took 7 bases from V and 3 from J, leaving 13 bases between them. The CDR3 runs to 14 residues. The V gene's germline CDR1 is SNHLY and CDR2 FYNNEI.

J is TRBJ1-1 and V is TRBV19, with D tentatively TRBD1 (6 bases). The CDR3 sequence is 13 residues long. Trimming took off 11 bases at V and 1 base at J, with 14 bases between the two ends. From germline, CDR1 is LNHDA and CDR2 SQIVND (reference sequence). The CDR3 region is CAVAWTENTEAFF. In nucleotides, the CDR3 is TGTGCCGTCGCGTGGACAGAGAACACTGAAGCTTTCTTT.

The chain carries TRBV2 and TRBJ2-7; no clear D gene. V was trimmed by 6 bases and J by 0 bases, leaving 12 bases between them. The CDR3 is 14 residues long. Germline CDR1 reads SNHLY; CDR2 reads FYNNEI. CDR3 sequence (DNA): TGTGCCAGCAGCCTTTACAAAGGCTCCTACGAGCAGTACGTC. Its translation is CASSLYKGSYEQYV.

The rearrangement joins TRBV6-1 to TRBJ2-1, with D possibly matching TRBD2 (6 bases). The CDR3 consists of 15 residues. Trimming shortened V by 4 bases and J by 0 bases, and 10 bases separated the two germline ends. Germline CDR1 is MNHNS and CDR2 is SASEGT. The CDR3 region has the DNA TGTGCCAGCAGTGGGGACTTGCACTCCTACAATGAGCAGTTCTTC. Protein product: CASSGDLHSYNEQFF.

The gene calls are TRBV27 and TRBJ2-1; tentatively, D is TRBD1 (6 bases). Trimming took off 6 bases at V and 6 bases at J, with 6 bases between the two ends. Germline loops: CDR1 MNHEY, CDR2 SMNVEV (reference sequence). The CDR3 sequence is 11 residues long. The DNA of the CDR3 is TGTGCCAGCAGCAGGGGCAATGAGCAGTTCTTC. It codes for CASSRGNEQFF.

The chain recombines TRBV21-1 with TRBJ1-3. TRBV21-1 is assigned pseudogene status. The CDR3 is 16 amino acids. CDR3 in amino acids: CASRDYIQHARNTIYF. The CDR3 DNA reads TGTGCCAGCAGGGATTACATACAACACGCACGAAACACCATATATTTT.

The V gene is TRBV6-5, the J gene TRBJ1-2, with D unclear. The CDR3 contains 14 residues. Trimming removed 2 bases at V and 8 bases at J, with 15 bases between. Germline V lookup: CDR1 MNHEY, CDR2 SVGAGI. This chain's CDR3 is CASSYQTRGGGYTF. CDR3 nucleotides: TGTGCCAGCAGTTACCAAACACGAGGCGGGGGCTACACCTTC.

This chain links TRBV27 with TRBJ2-7; weak D call: TRBD2 (5 bases). Germline V gene lookup returns CDR1 MNHEY and CDR2 SMNVEV (reference sequence). V was cut by 3 bases and J by 4 bases, with 16 bases left in between. The CDR3 length is 15 residues. The CDR3 protein is CASSLASRSGYEQYF. The CDR3 DNA sequence: TGTGCCAGCAGTTTGGCTAGCCGTTCGGGGTACGAGCAGTACTTC.

The rearrangement links TRBV6-6 to TRBJ2-7, with D tentatively TRBD2 (5 bases). The ends were cut back, 0 bases at V and 2 bases at J, with 11 bases in the middle. Germline loops: CDR1 MNHNY, CDR2 SVGAGI (reference sequence). This CDR3 comprises 15 residues. CDR3 region: CASSYSEGRTYEQYF. For the CDR3, the DNA is TGTGCCAGCAGTTACTCAGAGGGTCGAACCTACGAGCAGTACTTC.

The chain carries TRBV2 and TRBJ2-7, with TRBD2 matching over 9 bases. The ends lost 8 bases at V and 4 bases at J; junction bases unmatched: 12. CDR3 size: 15 residues. The germline V gene has CDR1 SNHLY and CDR2 FYNNEI. CDR3 sequence: CASLGGSGSLYEQYF. CDR3 nucleotide sequence: TGTGCCAGCCTGGGGGGTAGCGGGAGTTTGTACGAGCAGTACTTC. Drawing the rest from reference TRBV2 and TRBJ2-7, the complete variable domain is EPEVTQTPSHQVTQMGQEVILRCVPISNHLYFYWYRQILGQKVEFLVSFYNNEISEKSEIFDDQFSVERPDGSNFTLKIRSTKLEDSAMYFCASLGGSGSLYEQYFGPGTRLTVT.

This rearrangement joins TRBV18 to TRBJ1-3; tentative D call: TRBD1 (6 bases). The V and J ends lost 6 bases and 0 bases respectively, with 21 bases between them. CDR1 is KGHSH, CDR2 LQKENI, per germline. This CDR3 contains 18 residues. CDR3 in amino acids: CASSRRSHGQSSGNTIYF. The CDR3 DNA follows: TGTGCCAGCTCCAGGAGGAGTCACGGACAGTCCTCTGGAAACACCATATATTTT. Full variable domain (outside the CDR3, taken from reference TRBV18 and TRBJ1-3): NAGVMQNPRHLVRRRGQEARLRCSPMKGHSHVYWYRQLPEEGLKFMVYLQKENIIDESGMPKERFSAEFPKEGPSILRIQQVVRGDSAAYFCASSRRSHGQSSGNTIYFGEGSWLTVV.

The V and J genes are TRBV6-6 and TRBJ1-6; TRBD1 matches at 9 bases. Germline CDR1 reads MNHNY; CDR2 reads SVGAGI (reference sequence). The V segment lost 0 bases and the J segment 8 bases; nucleotides outside the gene matches: 5. The CDR3 extends over 16 amino acids. CDR3 nucleotides: TGTGCCAGCAGTTACTCTGAGCGGACAGGGGATTCACCCCTCCACTTT. Translated, it gives CASSYSERTGDSPLHF.

The CDR3, as DNA: TGTGCCAGCAGCTTAGACTTCAGGGGAAATCAGCCCCAGCATTTT. As protein: CASSLDFRGNQPQHF. The V call is TRBV7-6, the J call TRBJ1-5; the D gene is possibly TRBD1 (6 bases). The CDR3 has 15 residues. The ends were cut back, 1 base at V and 4 bases at J, with 11 bases in the middle. The germline V gene encodes CDR1 SGHVS and CDR2 FNYEAQ.